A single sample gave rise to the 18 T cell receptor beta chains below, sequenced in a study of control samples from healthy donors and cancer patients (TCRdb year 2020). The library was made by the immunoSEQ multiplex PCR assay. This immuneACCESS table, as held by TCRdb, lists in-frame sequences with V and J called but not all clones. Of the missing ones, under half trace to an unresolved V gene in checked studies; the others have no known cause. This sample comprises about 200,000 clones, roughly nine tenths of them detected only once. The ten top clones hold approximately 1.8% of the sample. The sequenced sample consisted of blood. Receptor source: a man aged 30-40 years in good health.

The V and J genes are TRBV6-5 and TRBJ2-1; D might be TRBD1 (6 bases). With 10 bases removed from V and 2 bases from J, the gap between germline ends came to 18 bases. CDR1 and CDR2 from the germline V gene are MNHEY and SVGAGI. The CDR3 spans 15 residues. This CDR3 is CATYPHRDPYNEQFF. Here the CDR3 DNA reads TGTGCCACGTATCCCCACAGGGACCCCTACAATGAGCAGTTCTTC.

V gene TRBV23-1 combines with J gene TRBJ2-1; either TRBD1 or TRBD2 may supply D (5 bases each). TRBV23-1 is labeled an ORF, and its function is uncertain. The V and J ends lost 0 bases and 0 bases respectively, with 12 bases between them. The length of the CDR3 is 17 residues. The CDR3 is CASSQSGRRLSYNEQFF. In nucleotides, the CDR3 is TGCGCCAGCAGTCAATCGGGACGGCGGCTCTCCTACAATGAGCAGTTCTTC.

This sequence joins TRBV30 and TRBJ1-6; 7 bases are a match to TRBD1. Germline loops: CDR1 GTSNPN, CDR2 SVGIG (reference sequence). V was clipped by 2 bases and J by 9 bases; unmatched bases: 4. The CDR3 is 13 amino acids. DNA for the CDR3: TGTGCCTGGAGTCCGACAGGGCCTTCACCCCTCCACTTT. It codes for CAWSPTGPSPLHF.

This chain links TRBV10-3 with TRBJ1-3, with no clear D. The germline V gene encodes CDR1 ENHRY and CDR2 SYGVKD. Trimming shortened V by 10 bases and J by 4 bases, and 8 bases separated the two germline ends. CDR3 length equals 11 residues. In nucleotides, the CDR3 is TGTGCCAGCTGGGAAGGAAACACCATATATTTT. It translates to CASWEGNTIYF.

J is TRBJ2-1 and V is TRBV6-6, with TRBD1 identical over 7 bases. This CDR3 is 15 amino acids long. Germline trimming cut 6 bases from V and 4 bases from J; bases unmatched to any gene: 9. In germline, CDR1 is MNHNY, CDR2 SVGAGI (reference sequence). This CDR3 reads CASSRDRGQYNEQFF. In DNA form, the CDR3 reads TGTGCCAGCAGCCGGGACAGAGGCCAATACAATGAGCAGTTCTTC.

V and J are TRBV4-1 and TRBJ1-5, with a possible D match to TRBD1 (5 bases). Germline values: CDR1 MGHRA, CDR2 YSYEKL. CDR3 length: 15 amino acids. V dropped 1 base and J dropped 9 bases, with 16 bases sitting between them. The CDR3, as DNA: TGCGCCAGCAGCCAAGGAGACAGCCTCTATCGGCCCCAGCATTTT. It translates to CASSQGDSLYRPQHF.

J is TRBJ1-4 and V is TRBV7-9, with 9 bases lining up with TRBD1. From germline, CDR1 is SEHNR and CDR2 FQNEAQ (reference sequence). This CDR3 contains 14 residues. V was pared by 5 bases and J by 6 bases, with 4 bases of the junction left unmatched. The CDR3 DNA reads TGTGCCAGCAGCCGGGACAGGGTGGATGAAAAACTGTTTTTT. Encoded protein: CASSRDRVDEKLFF.

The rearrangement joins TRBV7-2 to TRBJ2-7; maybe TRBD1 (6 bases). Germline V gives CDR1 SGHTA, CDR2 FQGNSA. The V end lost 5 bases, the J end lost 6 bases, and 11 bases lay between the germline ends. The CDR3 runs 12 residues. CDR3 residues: CASSPNRAEQYF. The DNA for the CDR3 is TGTGCCAGCAGCCCGAACAGGGCCGAGCAGTACTTC.

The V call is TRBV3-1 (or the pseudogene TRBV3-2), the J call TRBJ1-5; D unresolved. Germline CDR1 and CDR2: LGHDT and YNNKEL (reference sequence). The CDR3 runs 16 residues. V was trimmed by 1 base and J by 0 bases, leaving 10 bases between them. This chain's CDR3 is CASSQGTVNSNQPQHF. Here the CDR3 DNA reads TGTGCCAGCAGCCAAGGAACAGTTAATAGCAATCAGCCCCAGCATTTT.

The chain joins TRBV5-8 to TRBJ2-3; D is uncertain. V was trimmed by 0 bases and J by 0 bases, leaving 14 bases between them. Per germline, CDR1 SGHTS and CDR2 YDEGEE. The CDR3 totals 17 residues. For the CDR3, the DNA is TGTGCCAGCAGCTTGGGCACGGCCCAATATAGCACAGATACGCAGTATTTT. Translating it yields CASSLGTAQYSTDTQYF. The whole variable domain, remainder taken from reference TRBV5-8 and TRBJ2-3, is EAGVTQSPTHLIKTRGQQATLRCSPISGHTSVYWYQQALGLGLQFLLWYDEGEERNRGNFPPRFSGRQFPNYSSELNVNALELEDSALYLCASSLGTAQYSTDTQYFGPGTRLTVL.

CDR3 loop: CASRIAGDSNQPQHF. As DNA, the CDR3 is TGTGCCAGCAGAATCGCAGGGGATAGCAATCAGCCCCAGCATTTT. V gene TRBV6-5 combines with J gene TRBJ1-5; D perhaps matches TRBD1 (6 bases). CDR3 length equals 15 residues. Trimming removed 6 bases at V and 0 bases at J, with 12 bases between. Germline values: CDR1 MNHEY, CDR2 SVGAGI.

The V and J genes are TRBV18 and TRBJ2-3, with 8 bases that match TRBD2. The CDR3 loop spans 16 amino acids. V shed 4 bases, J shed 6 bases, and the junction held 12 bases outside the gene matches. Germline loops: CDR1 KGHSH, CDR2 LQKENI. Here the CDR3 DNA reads TGTGCCAGCTCACTCTCCGGGCTAGCGGGCCAGGATACGCAGTATTTT. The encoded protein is CASSLSGLAGQDTQYF.

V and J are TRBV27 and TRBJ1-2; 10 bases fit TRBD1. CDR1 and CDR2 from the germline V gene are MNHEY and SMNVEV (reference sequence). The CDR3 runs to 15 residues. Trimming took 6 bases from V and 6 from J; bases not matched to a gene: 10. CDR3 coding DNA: TGTGCCAGCAGGAGAACCGGGACAGGGGTGAATGGCTACACCTTC. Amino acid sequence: CASRRTGTGVNGYTF.

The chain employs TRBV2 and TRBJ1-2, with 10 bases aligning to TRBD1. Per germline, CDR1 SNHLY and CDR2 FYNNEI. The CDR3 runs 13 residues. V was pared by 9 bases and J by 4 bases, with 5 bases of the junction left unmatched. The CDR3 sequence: CASRQGAAYGYTF. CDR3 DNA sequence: TGTGCCAGTCGACAGGGGGCTGCCTATGGCTACACCTTC.

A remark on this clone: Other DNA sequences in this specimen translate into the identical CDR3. CDR3 in amino acids: CASRRGSGNTIYF. The DNA for the CDR3 is TGTGCCAGCAGAAGGGGCTCTGGAAACACCATATATTTT. V and J are TRBV12-3 or TRBV12-4 and TRBJ1-3; maybe TRBD1 (5 bases). The CDR3 runs 13 residues. Trimming took off 6 bases at V and 0 bases at J, with 6 bases between the two ends.

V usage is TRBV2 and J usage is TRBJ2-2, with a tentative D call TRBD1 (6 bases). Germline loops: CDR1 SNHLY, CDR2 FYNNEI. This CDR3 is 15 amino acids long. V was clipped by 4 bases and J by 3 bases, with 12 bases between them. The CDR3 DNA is TGTGCCAGCAGTGTCTCAGGGGTCCACACCGGGGAGCTGTTTTTT. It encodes CASSVSGVHTGELFF.

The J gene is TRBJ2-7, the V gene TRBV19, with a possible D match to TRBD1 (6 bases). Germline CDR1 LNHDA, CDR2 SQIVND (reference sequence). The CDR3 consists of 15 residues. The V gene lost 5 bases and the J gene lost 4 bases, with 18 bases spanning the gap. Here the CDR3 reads CASSVAPGERYEQYF. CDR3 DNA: TGTGCCAGTAGTGTTGCCCCAGGGGAAAGGTACGAGCAGTACTTC.

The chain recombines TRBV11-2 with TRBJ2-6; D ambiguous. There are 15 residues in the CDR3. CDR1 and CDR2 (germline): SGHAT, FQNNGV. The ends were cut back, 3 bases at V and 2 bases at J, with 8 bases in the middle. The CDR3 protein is CASSLWTPGANVLTF. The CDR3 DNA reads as TGTGCCAGCAGCTTGTGGACGCCTGGGGCCAACGTCCTGACTTTC.